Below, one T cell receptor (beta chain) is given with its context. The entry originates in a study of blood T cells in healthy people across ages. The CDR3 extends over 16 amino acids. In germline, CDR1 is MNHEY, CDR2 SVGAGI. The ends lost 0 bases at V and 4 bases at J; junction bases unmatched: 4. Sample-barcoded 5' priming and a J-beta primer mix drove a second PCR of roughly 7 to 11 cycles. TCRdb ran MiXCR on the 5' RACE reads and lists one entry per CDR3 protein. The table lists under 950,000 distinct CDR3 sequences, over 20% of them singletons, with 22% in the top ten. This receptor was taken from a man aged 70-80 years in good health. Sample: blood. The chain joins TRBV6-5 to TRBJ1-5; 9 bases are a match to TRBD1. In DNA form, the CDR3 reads TGTGCCAGCAGTTACTCTGGACAGGGGATGAATCAGCCCCAGCATTTT. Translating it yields CASSYSGQGMNQPQHF.